Listed here is a single TCR beta chain. The germline V gene has CDR1 SQVTM and CDR2 ANQGSEA. Trimming removed 5 bases from V and 1 base from J, with 13 bases in between. This CDR3 is 14 amino acids long. The data derive from a study of shared clonotypes between healthy human individuals. Assay used: immunoSEQ multiplex PCR; TCRdb lists only in-frame clones, some missing. The sample holds millions of clones, more than 80% seen once. The material sequenced was naive CD4+ T cells sorted from blood. This sample's subset: CD45RA+ positively selected. The sequence was collected from a man aged 18-30 years in good health. V is TRBV29-1 and J is TRBJ2-3; no definite D call. CDR3 nucleotide sequence: TGCAGCGTTACTGTAGGTCCTGGCACAGATACGCAGTATTTT. Translating it yields CSVTVGPGTDTQYF.